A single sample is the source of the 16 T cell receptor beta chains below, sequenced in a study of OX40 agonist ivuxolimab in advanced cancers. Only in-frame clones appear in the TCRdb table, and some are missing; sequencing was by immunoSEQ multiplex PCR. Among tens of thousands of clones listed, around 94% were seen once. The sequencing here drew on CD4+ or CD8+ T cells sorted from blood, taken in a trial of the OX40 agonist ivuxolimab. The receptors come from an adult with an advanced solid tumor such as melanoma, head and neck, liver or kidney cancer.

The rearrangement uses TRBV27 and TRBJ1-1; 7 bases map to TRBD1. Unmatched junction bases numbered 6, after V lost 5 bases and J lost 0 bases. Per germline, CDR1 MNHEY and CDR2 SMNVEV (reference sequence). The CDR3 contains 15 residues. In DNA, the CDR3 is TGTGCCAGCAGTCCTACGGACAGGCTGAACACTGAAGCTTTCTTT. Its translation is CASSPTDRLNTEAFF.

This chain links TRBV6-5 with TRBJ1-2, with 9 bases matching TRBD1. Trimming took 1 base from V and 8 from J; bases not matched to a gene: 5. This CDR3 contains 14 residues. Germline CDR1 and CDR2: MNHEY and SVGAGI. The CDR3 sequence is CASSYLGQGRGYTF. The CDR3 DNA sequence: TGTGCCAGCAGTTACTTGGGACAGGGTCGGGGCTACACCTTC.

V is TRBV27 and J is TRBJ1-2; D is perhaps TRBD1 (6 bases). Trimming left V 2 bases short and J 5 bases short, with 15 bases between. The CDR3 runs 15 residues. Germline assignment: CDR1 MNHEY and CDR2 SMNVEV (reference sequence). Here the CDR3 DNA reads TGTGCCAGCAGTTTAACGACAGGCTCCAGTTATGGCTACACCTTC. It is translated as CASSLTTGSSYGYTF.

CDR3 amino acids: CASSGYDGLAGTDTQYF. CDR3 sequence (DNA): TGTGCCAGCAGCGGGTACGATGGGCTAGCGGGGACAGATACGCAGTATTTT. The V gene is TRBV5-8, the J gene TRBJ2-3; the match to TRBD2 covers 9 bases. CDR1 is SGHTS and CDR2 is YDEGEE in the germline V gene. CDR3 size: 17 residues. V lost 4 bases and J lost 3; bases outside the gene matches: 12.

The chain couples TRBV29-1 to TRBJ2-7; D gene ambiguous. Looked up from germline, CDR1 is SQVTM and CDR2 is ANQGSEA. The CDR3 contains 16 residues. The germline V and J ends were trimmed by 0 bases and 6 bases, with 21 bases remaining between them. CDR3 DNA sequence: TGCAGCGTTGAAGATGGGAATAGCCAGGCCCCTGGCGAGCAGTACTTC. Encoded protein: CSVEDGNSQAPGEQYF.

CDR3 region: CASSDTGGLNTEAFF. The CDR3 region has the DNA TGTGCCAGCAGCGACACGGGGGGACTGAACACTGAAGCTTTCTTT. The rearrangement uses TRBV9 and TRBJ1-1; perhaps TRBD1 as D (5 bases). V was shortened by 3 bases and J by 0 bases, with 12 bases between the two germline ends. The length of the CDR3 is 15 residues. The germline V gene encodes CDR1 SGDLS and CDR2 YYNGEE.

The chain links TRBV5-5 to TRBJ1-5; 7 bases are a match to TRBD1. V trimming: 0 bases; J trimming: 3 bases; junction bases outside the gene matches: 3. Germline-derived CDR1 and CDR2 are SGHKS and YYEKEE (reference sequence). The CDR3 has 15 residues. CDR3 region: CASSLGQGVNQPQHF. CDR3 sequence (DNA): TGTGCCAGCAGCTTGGGGCAGGGGGTCAATCAGCCCCAGCATTTT.

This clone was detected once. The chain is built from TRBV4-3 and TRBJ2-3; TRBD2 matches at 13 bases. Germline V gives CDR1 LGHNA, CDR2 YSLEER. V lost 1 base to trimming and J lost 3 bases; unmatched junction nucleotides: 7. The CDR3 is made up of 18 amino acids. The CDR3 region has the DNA TGCGCCAGCAGCCAAGGGACTAGCGGGAGAGGAGGAACAGATACGCAGTATTTT. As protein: CASSQGTSGRGGTDTQYF.

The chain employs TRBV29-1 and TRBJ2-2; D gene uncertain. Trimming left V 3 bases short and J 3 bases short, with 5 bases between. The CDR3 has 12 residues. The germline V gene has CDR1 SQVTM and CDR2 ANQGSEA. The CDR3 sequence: CSVDLYTGELFF. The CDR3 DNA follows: TGCAGCGTTGACCTATACACCGGGGAGCTGTTTTTT.

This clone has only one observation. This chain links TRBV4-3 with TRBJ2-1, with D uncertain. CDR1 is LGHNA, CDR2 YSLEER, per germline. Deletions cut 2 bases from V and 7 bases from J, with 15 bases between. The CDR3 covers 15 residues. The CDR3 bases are TGCGCCAGCAGCCAACCTCTAGTTGGTGTTAATGAGCAGTTCTTC. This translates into CASSQPLVGVNEQFF.

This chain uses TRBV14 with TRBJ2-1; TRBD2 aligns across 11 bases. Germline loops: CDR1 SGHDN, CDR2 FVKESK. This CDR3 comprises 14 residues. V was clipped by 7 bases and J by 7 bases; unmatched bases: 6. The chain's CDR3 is CASKLAGVGNEQFF. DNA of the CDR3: TGTGCCAGCAAACTAGCGGGGGTCGGGAATGAGCAGTTCTTC.

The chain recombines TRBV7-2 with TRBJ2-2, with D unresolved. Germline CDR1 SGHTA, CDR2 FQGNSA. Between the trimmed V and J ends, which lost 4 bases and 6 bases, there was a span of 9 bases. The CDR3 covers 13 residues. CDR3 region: CASSSEWAGELFF. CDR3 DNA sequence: TGTGCCAGCAGCTCCGAGTGGGCCGGGGAGCTGTTTTTT.

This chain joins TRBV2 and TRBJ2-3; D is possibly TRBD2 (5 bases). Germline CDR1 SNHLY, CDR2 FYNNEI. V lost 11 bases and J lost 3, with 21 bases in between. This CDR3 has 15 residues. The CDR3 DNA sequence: TGTGCCGGCCTCGGTCGGGGAACACAAACAGATACGCAGTATTTT. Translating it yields CAGLGRGTQTDTQYF.

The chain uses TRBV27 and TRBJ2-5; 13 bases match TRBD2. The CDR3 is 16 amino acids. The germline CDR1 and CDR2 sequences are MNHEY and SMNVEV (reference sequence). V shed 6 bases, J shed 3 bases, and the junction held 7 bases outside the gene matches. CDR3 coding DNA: TGTGCCAGCAGCCGGACTAGCGGGGGATTTAAAGAGACCCAGTACTTC. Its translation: CASSRTSGGFKETQYF.

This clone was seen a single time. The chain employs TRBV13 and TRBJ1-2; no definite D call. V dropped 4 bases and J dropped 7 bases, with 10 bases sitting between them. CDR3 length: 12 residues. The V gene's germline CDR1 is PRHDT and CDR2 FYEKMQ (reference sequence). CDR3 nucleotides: TGTGCCAGCAGCTCTTCGGACCCTGGCTACACCTTC. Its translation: CASSSSDPGYTF.

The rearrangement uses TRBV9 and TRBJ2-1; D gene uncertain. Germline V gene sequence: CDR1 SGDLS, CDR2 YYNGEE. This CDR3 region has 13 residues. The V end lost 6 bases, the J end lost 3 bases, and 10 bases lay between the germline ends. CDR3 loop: CASKVEIYNEQFF. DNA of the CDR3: TGTGCCAGCAAGGTAGAGATCTACAATGAGCAGTTCTTC.